The 11 T cell receptor beta chains listed next were all sequenced from one sample in a study of Graves' ophthalmopathy and Graves' hyperthyroidism. RNA transcripts served as template for amplifying TCR beta CDR3 sequences. The first-round RT-PCR employed HTBI primers together with the Qiagen OneStep RT-PCR kit. A multiplex PCR was then performed as the second round. From the multiplex PCR reads, TCRdb called clonotypes with MiXCR, one entry per CDR3 protein. The table has about 600,000 distinct CDR3 sequences, roughly 39% seen once; the top ten hold around 4.6%. The specimen sequenced was peripheral blood or thyroid tissue (not recorded which). These receptors were obtained from an adult man with Graves' hyperthyroidism.

CDR3 amino acids: CATSDLVAGPDGGETQYF. DNA of the CDR3: TGTGCCACCAGTGATTTGGTCGCCGGACCGGACGGGGGGGAGACCCAGTACTTC. The chain uses TRBV24-1 and TRBJ2-5; TRBD2 aligns across 7 bases. Germline loops: CDR1 KGHDR, CDR2 SFDVKD. This CDR3 region has 18 residues. Unmatched junction bases numbered 14, after V lost 0 bases and J lost 5 bases.

Points on this clonotype: Given a much more abundant clone one base away, this may be a read error. This chain links TRBV5-6 with TRBJ1-2; D call uncertain. The CDR3 covers 9 residues. CDR1 is SGHDT and CDR2 is YYEEEE in the germline V gene. The CDR3 region is CAPRAGVPF. Here the CDR3 DNA reads TGTGCCCCTCGTGCCGGCGTCCCCTTC.

The rearrangement uses TRBV7-2 and TRBJ2-1; a weak D match, TRBD2 (6 bases). Germline values: CDR1 SGHTA, CDR2 FQGNSA. Trimming removed 4 bases at V and 5 bases at J, with 15 bases between. The CDR3 is 15 residues long. CDR3 residues: CASSSSGTRNNEQFF. DNA for the CDR3: TGTGCCAGCAGCTCCTCCGGGACTCGGAACAATGAGCAGTTCTTC. Full variable domain (missing parts from reference TRBV7-2 and TRBJ2-1): GAGVSQSPSNKVTEKGKDVELRCDPISGHTALYWYRQSLGQGLEFLIYFQGNSAPDKSGLPSDRFSAERTGGSVSTLTIQRTQQEDSAVYLCASSSSGTRNNEQFFGPGTRLTVL.

This clonotype was seen many times. CDR3 coding DNA: TGCAGTGCTCGCGTCCGGGTTTCTGGCTACACCTTC. Translated, it gives CSARVRVSGYTF. V gene TRBV20-1 combines with J gene TRBJ1-2; no reliable D call. In germline, CDR1 is DFQATT, CDR2 SNEGSKA (reference sequence). The CDR3 covers 12 residues. V was pared by 5 bases and J by 7 bases, with 14 bases between.

This chain links TRBV9 with TRBJ1-3; weak D call: TRBD1 (5 bases). Trimming removed 3 bases from V and 0 bases from J, with 10 bases in between. Germline-derived CDR1 and CDR2 are SGDLS and YYNGEE. This CDR3 is built from 15 residues. CDR3 in amino acids: CASSGRGNSGNTIYF. The CDR3 DNA reads TGTGCCAGCAGCGGGAGGGGAAACTCTGGAAACACCATATATTTT.

This clonotype was counted ten times or more. The chain joins TRBV6-5 to TRBJ2-2; tentatively, D is TRBD2 (6 bases). The germline V and J ends were trimmed by 4 bases and 4 bases, with 13 bases remaining between them. CDR3 length equals 15 residues. In germline, CDR1 is MNHEY, CDR2 SVGAGI. For the CDR3, the DNA is TGTGCCAGCAGTTCCACGGGGGTTCCCACCGGGGAGCTGTTTTTT. This encodes CASSSTGVPTGELFF.

The rearrangement joins TRBV4-1 to TRBJ2-7, with 10 bases that match TRBD2. The CDR3 is 20 residues long. Germline trimming cut 4 bases from V and 4 bases from J; bases unmatched to any gene: 22. From germline, CDR1 is MGHRA and CDR2 YSYEKL. CDR3 loop: CASSRVVAGGPVGLWYEQYF. CDR3 nucleotides: TGCGCCAGCAGCCGGGTCGTAGCGGGGGGCCCAGTTGGTTTATGGTACGAGCAGTACTTC.

This chain joins TRBV2 and TRBJ1-1; D may be TRBD1 (6 bases). Germline values: CDR1 SNHLY, CDR2 FYNNEI. V was cut by 2 bases and J by 4 bases, with 17 bases left in between. The CDR3 totals 16 residues. The CDR3 sequence is CASSERGGGYGTEAFF. The CDR3 DNA is TGTGCCAGCAGTGAACGCGGGGGCGGCTACGGCACTGAAGCTTTCTTT.

This clonotype occurred a few times. This chain links TRBV24-1 with TRBJ2-3; 8 bases line up with TRBD2. After removal of 4 bases from V and 3 bases from J, the junction contained 11 bases not matched to a gene. From germline, CDR1 is KGHDR and CDR2 SFDVKD. The CDR3 is made up of 17 amino acids. The CDR3 DNA reads as TGTGCCACCAGTGACCCCAGGCCTCGGGGGGGAACAGATACGCAGTATTTT. This encodes CATSDPRPRGGTDTQYF.

Notes on this clonotype: Since a much larger clone is just one base distant, this may be a read error. The CDR3 bases are TGTGCCAGCAGCCCAGATGCCTCCAACTATGGCTACACCTTC. Amino acid sequence: CASSPDASNYGYTF. The chain employs TRBV7-9 and TRBJ1-2, with unresolved D. There are 14 residues in the CDR3. Germline CDR1 and CDR2: SEHNR and FQNEAQ (reference sequence). Trimming pared 5 bases from V and 2 bases from J, leaving 12 bases between.

This clonotype was observed at least ten times. This sequence joins TRBV4-1 and TRBJ1-5; D not resolved. Germline CDR1 MGHRA, CDR2 YSYEKL. The CDR3 length is 16 residues. Trimming removed 0 bases from V and 0 bases from J, with 9 bases in between. CDR3 residues: CASSQDLPASNQPQHF. The DNA of the CDR3 is TGCGCCAGCAGCCAAGATCTTCCAGCTAGCAATCAGCCCCAGCATTTT.